The rows below give T cell receptor beta chains drawn from one sample of a study of radiation and T cells in renal cell carcinoma. Libraries were prepared by immunoSEQ multiplex PCR; TCRdb keeps only in-frame clonotypes and omits some of them. The sample holds 150,000 or so clones, 88% seen once. The sequences come from blood, collected from a patient whose treatment included radiotherapy and nephrectomy. These TCRs come from a woman between 65 and 79 years old with renal cell carcinoma. CDR3s include the opening cysteine and the closing phenylalanine or tryptophan. Each record gives: J gene, V gene, D gene, clone size, CDR3 protein, CDR3 DNA. D genes are given only for firm matches. Clone size is shown for a subset of rows, as once, few, many or a class of expanded clone.

J gene: TRBJ2-3
V gene: TRBV19
D gene: TRBD2
clone size: .
CDR3 protein: CASSRGLAGTTDTQYF
CDR3 DNA: TGTGCCAGTAGCCGGGGACTAGCGGGGACCACAGATACGCAGTATTTT

J gene: TRBJ1-2
V gene: TRBV28
D gene: .
clone size: .
CDR3 protein: CASSPTYGYTF
CDR3 DNA: TGTGCCAGCAGCCCTACGTATGGCTACACCTTC

J gene: TRBJ2-7
V gene: TRBV27
D gene: .
clone size: .
CDR3 protein: CASSFSGVREQYF
CDR3 DNA: TGTGCCAGCAGTTTCTCAGGGGTAAGGGAGCAGTACTTC

J gene: TRBJ1-1
V gene: TRBV19
D gene: .
clone size: .
CDR3 protein: CASRATGGYTEAFF
CDR3 DNA: TGTGCCAGTAGGGCGACGGGTGGATACACTGAAGCTTTCTTT

J gene: TRBJ2-1
V gene: TRBV28
D gene: .
clone size: .
CDR3 protein: CASTRVGGTENEQFF
CDR3 DNA: TGTGCCAGCACCCGGGTGGGGGGGACAGAAAATGAGCAGTTCTTC

J gene: TRBJ2-7
V gene: TRBV7-2
D gene: .
clone size: once
CDR3 protein: CASSSTFSSYEQYF
CDR3 DNA: TGTGCCAGCAGCTCGACGTTTAGCTCCTACGAGCAGTACTTC

J gene: TRBJ1-2
V gene: TRBV28
D gene: TRBD1
clone size: .
CDR3 protein: CASKQGVNGYTF
CDR3 DNA: TGTGCCAGCAAACAGGGGGTGAATGGCTACACCTTC

J gene: TRBJ2-7
V gene: TRBV28
D gene: TRBD1
clone size: .
CDR3 protein: CASTPWGQNYEQYF
CDR3 DNA: TGTGCCAGCACCCCTTGGGGACAGAACTACGAGCAGTACTTC

J gene: TRBJ1-2
V gene: TRBV18
D gene: .
clone size: .
CDR3 protein: CASSPSADYGYTF
CDR3 DNA: TGTGCCAGCTCACCTTCTGCCGACTATGGCTACACCTTC

J gene: TRBJ1-2
V gene: TRBV6-1
D gene: TRBD1
clone size: .
CDR3 protein: CASREPGQGPSNYGYTF
CDR3 DNA: TGTGCCAGCAGGGAACCGGGACAGGGTCCCTCTAACTATGGCTACACCTTC

J gene: TRBJ1-2
V gene: TRBV10-1
D gene: .
clone size: .
CDR3 protein: CASRGRDYGYTF
CDR3 DNA: TGCGCCAGCAGAGGGAGGGACTATGGCTACACCTTC